This T cell receptor (beta chain) was identified during a study of read filtering for tumor transcriptome and immune sequencing. Study at large: R-ISS stage counts were under 10 for I, roughly 15 for II, about seven for III.

Overall study findings and caveats: In IR-seq, single-read clonotypes were around 85% of clonotypes but roughly 3.5% of reads.

This clonotype has ten or more counts. What it recognizes is unknown. The CDR3 is 15 amino acids. Per germline, CDR1 DFQATT and CDR2 SNEGSKA (reference sequence). The V gene lost 0 bases and the J gene lost 0 bases, with 9 bases spanning the gap. The library was built from around 380 ng RNA with molecular barcoded adaptors for alpha/delta and beta/gamma chains. One entry per CDR3 protein, called by TCRdb with MiXCR from the reads. Here the sample spans approximately 57,000 distinct CDR3 sequences, roughly an eighth being singletons. The TCR sequence derives from a donor at least 40 years old with multiple myeloma. The rearrangement links TRBV20-1 to TRBJ1-5, with a weak D call TRBD1 (5 bases). What was sequenced was a population of CD138-negative cells sorted from bone marrow. The CDR3 loop is CSAREIRGSNQPQHF. The CDR3 region has the DNA TGCAGTGCTAGAGAAATTAGGGGTAGCAATCAGCCCCAGCATTTT.